This is a list of T cell receptor beta chains from one sample in a study of CD8 T cells in ankylosing spondylitis. MiXCR, run by TCRdb on the 5' RACE reads, gives a single entry per CDR3 protein. The data contain 400,000 to 450,000 distinct CDR3 sequences, under 20% of them singletons. The specimen was blood, either unsorted or a sorted T cell fraction (not recorded which). The receptors shown here come from a male donor with ankylosing spondylitis. Both conserved end residues are part of each CDR3. Fields, in order: V gene, J gene, D gene, clone size, CDR3 DNA, CDR3 protein. A D gene is named only where the DNA matches it firmly. Rows may omit the clone size; those that give it use once, few, many or a size class.

v_call: TRBV5-8; j_call: TRBJ2-7; d_call: NA; clone_size: NA; cdr3_nt: TGTGCCAGCAGCCGAGGGGCAGGCCTTGTGTTTTACGAGCAGTACTTC; cdr3_aa: CASSRGAGLVFYEQYF
v_call: TRBV9; j_call: TRBJ1-3; d_call: NA; clone_size: few; cdr3_nt: TGTGCCAGCAGCGTAGAAGGCAGGGTAACCGGAAACACCATATATTTT; cdr3_aa: CASSVEGRVTGNTIYF
v_call: TRBV3-1; j_call: TRBJ1-5; d_call: NA; clone_size: NA; cdr3_nt: TGTGCCAGCAGCCAGGATCTCGCGGGGCCCCAGCATTTT; cdr3_aa: CASSQDLAGPQHF
v_call: TRBV3-1; j_call: TRBJ1-2; d_call: NA; clone_size: once; cdr3_nt: TGTGCCAGCAGCCCCCCTGGGACCGGCGGGGGCAGGGTCTATGGCTACACCTTC; cdr3_aa: CASSPPGTGGGRVYGYTF
v_call: TRBV16; j_call: TRBJ1-4; d_call: NA; clone_size: NA; cdr3_nt: TGTGCCAGCAGCCAAGTCGGATTCGCAACTAATGAAAAACTGTTTTTT; cdr3_aa: CASSQVGFATNEKLFF
v_call: TRBV20-1; j_call: TRBJ2-2; d_call: NA; clone_size: few; cdr3_nt: TGCAGTGCCTCGGGGGAGGCCGGGGAGCTGTTTTTT; cdr3_aa: CSASGEAGELFF
v_call: TRBV5-1; j_call: TRBJ2-7; d_call: TRBD1; clone_size: NA; cdr3_nt: TGCGCCAGCCGAGGTCCGGGACAGGGGACCTACGAGCAGTACTTC; cdr3_aa: CASRGPGQGTYEQYF
v_call: TRBV29-1; j_call: TRBJ2-7; d_call: NA; clone_size: NA; cdr3_nt: TGCAGCGTTGCCGGCTACGAGCAGTACTTC; cdr3_aa: CSVAGYEQYF
v_call: TRBV2; j_call: TRBJ1-1; d_call: NA; clone_size: few; cdr3_nt: TGTGCCAGGTCGGGACGGCAGGGCACTGAAGCTTTCTTT; cdr3_aa: CARSGRQGTEAFF
v_call: TRBV18; j_call: TRBJ1-1; d_call: NA; clone_size: NA; cdr3_nt: TGTGCCAGCTCCCCCTCTAGTACGAACACTGAAGCTTTCTTT; cdr3_aa: CASSPSSTNTEAFF
v_call: TRBV7-2; j_call: TRBJ2-7; d_call: TRBD2; clone_size: NA; cdr3_nt: TGTGCCAGCAGCTCCCCGGGGGGAACGGAGCAGTACTTC; cdr3_aa: CASSSPGGTEQYF
v_call: TRBV7-2; j_call: TRBJ1-2; d_call: TRBD1; clone_size: many; cdr3_nt: TGTGCCAGCATTTCGGACAGGGTTAATGGCTACACCTTC; cdr3_aa: CASISDRVNGYTF
v_call: TRBV29-1; j_call: TRBJ2-2; d_call: NA; clone_size: NA; cdr3_nt: TGCAGCGTTGAAGGGGGTTCCGGGGAGCTGTTTTTT; cdr3_aa: CSVEGGSGELFF
v_call: TRBV20-1; j_call: TRBJ2-7; d_call: NA; clone_size: few; cdr3_nt: TGCAGTGCTCCCCGTCCTGATCAGCTCTACGAGCAGTACTTC; cdr3_aa: CSAPRPDQLYEQYF
v_call: TRBV11-2; j_call: TRBJ2-5; d_call: TRBD2; clone_size: few; cdr3_nt: TGTGCCAGCAGCTTATCTAGCGGGTCGGTTAAGACCCAGTACTTC; cdr3_aa: CASSLSSGSVKTQYF
v_call: TRBV27; j_call: TRBJ2-1; d_call: NA; clone_size: NA; cdr3_nt: TGTGCCAGCAGCCCGGGACACCTACAGTTCTTC; cdr3_aa: CASSPGHLQFF
v_call: TRBV2; j_call: TRBJ2-1; d_call: NA; clone_size: NA; cdr3_nt: TGTGCCAGCGCCGCTACGGGAAACCCTAACAATGAGCAGTTCTTC; cdr3_aa: CASAATGNPNNEQFF
v_call: TRBV6-1; j_call: TRBJ2-1; d_call: NA; clone_size: few; cdr3_nt: TGTGCCAGCAGTGATGGGTCCTACAATGAGCAGTTCTTC; cdr3_aa: CASSDGSYNEQFF
v_call: TRBV7-9; j_call: TRBJ2-1; d_call: NA; clone_size: NA; cdr3_nt: TGTGCCCTAGAGGAGATTGTAGGTGAGCAGTTCTTC; cdr3_aa: CALEEIVGEQFF
v_call: TRBV7-2; j_call: TRBJ1-5; d_call: NA; clone_size: NA; cdr3_nt: TGTGCCAGCAGCTTAGAATGGCACAGCAATCAGCCCCAGCATTTT; cdr3_aa: CASSLEWHSNQPQHF
v_call: TRBV28; j_call: TRBJ1-1; d_call: NA; clone_size: few; cdr3_nt: TGTGCCAGCCGCTATGGTGAGGGGTCCACTGAAGCTTTCTTT; cdr3_aa: CASRYGEGSTEAFF
v_call: TRBV11-2; j_call: TRBJ2-1; d_call: NA; clone_size: few; cdr3_nt: TGTGCCAGCAGCTCGGCGACTAGTGGCTACAATGAGCAGTTCTTC; cdr3_aa: CASSSATSGYNEQFF
v_call: TRBV4-1; j_call: TRBJ2-2; d_call: TRBD2; clone_size: many; cdr3_nt: TGCGCCAGCGCGGGTATAGCGGGGGTAACCGGGGAGCTGTTTTTT; cdr3_aa: CASAGIAGVTGELFF
v_call: TRBV7-2; j_call: TRBJ1-3; d_call: NA; clone_size: many; cdr3_nt: TGTGCCAGCAGCTTAGCGCTAGGGATCCGAAACACCATATATTTT; cdr3_aa: CASSLALGIRNTIYF
v_call: TRBV18; j_call: TRBJ1-1; d_call: NA; clone_size: NA; cdr3_nt: TGTGCCAGCTCACCGTCGCAGGGCAACACTGAAGCTTTCTTT; cdr3_aa: CASSPSQGNTEAFF
v_call: TRBV3-1; j_call: TRBJ1-2; d_call: TRBD1; clone_size: NA; cdr3_nt: TGTGCCAGCAGCCAAGCGACAGGGCTTGGCTACACCTTC; cdr3_aa: CASSQATGLGYTF